This T cell receptor beta chain was sequenced for a study of shared clonotypes between healthy human individuals (dated by TCRdb to 2018 to 2021). Notes on the research overall: A few men and a couple of women, aged 18 to 49 years, made up the cohort. For each donor, three plates each were used for CD4 naive and CD4 memory, two plates were used for CD8 naive, and one plate was used for CD8 memory. To estimate repertoire size and how much clonotypes are shared between individuals, the study performed deep sequencing of blood TCR repertoires from five healthy adults. To increase sequencing depth and limit assay-specific biases, different laboratories used diverse techniques to prepare libraries and sequence TCR repertoires. Each donor's leukapheresis produced roughly between roughly 0.85 and 9.5 billion PBMCs. Beyond this particular receptor, the publication reports: Across several donors, about 4.5% of naive CD4, around 3.5% of naive CD8, 2.3% of memory CD4, and approximately 0.4% of memory CD8 clonotypes were shared. Incomplete sequencing was indicated by rarefaction of sorted-subset datasets, despite the large sequencing depth. Because the study included a small number of donors, the genetic and exposure-history diversity represented was limited. Larger estimated clonotype richness was generally found for naive subsets than for memory subsets. Higher generation probabilities were observed for clonotypes shared by all four sorted-subset donors than for non-shared clonotypes. Sampling was restricted to blood, and TCR repertoires in tissue are likely to differ from TCR repertoires in blood. Pairwise subsampling led to the expectation that sequencing depth would affect the degree of clonotype sharing among donors.

This clone appeared once. Which antigen it targets is not known. No base quality information exists; no much larger clone differs at one position. Distinct nucleotide sequences in the sample also encode this CDR3. Using the deep immunoSEQ assay, TCR CDR3 regions were amplified from genomic DNA by multiplex PCR. Genomic DNA extracted from each cell subset was distributed evenly over all wells of several immunoSEQ 96-well plates, and each plate served as one replicate. Each replicate PCR for sorted subsets received around 0.2 ug genomic DNA, equal to around 32,000 T cell genomes. Purified libraries were quantified with a Qubit 3.0 fluorometer, sized on a Bioanalyzer 2100, and re-quantified with the KAPA Library Quantification kit. Every immunoSEQ 96-well plate was sequenced on a dedicated single-read 150-cycle Illumina NextSeq 550 flow cell. The study's processing was this. Because the immunoSEQ output held only junctional sequences and lacked quality scores, the filtering could not match the filtering applied to full-length reads. To assign V/J genes and CDR3, sequences were annotated using PyIR, a Python wrapper for IgBLAST v1.9, with IMGT germline references. Reads were removed for weak V/J assignments (E-value above 1e-6), missing CDR3, stop codons, out-of-frame junctions, or ambiguous translated residues. V3J clonotypes were defined as sequences sharing an identical inferred V gene, J gene, and CDR3 amino acid sequence. Percentage overlap between repertoires was calculated by dividing the number of shared unique clonotypes by the size of the smaller repertoire. Repertoire richness was assessed with RTK rarefaction, the Chao1 estimator, and Recon v2.1 estimates of unobserved clonotypes. Generation probabilities were computed with OLGA for all TCRbeta clonotypes obtained by the gDNA method from four donors. This is the immuneACCESS table as TCRdb keeps it, with only in-frame sequences that have V and J called. A part of the clones is gone; compared with another copy, unresolved V genes explain less than half, and the rest is unexplained. V, J and clone size derive from that table, while D and trimming were established from the DNA sequence. A total of some 2,000,000 clones appear in this sample, about 95% of them only once. The ten largest account for about 1.1% of the sample.

For the CD8 naive samples, CD45RO-negative cells were positively selected for CCR7, yielding a CD45RA+CCR7+ population from which TemRA cells were excluded. Healthy HIV-negative adults with no recently reported acute infections or vaccinations were included as donors. Every donor was a Caucasian adult residing in Nashville, Tennessee, USA. After blood collection by leukapheresis, PBMCs were isolated using Ficoll-Histopaque density gradient centrifugation and then cryopreserved in the vapor phase of liquid nitrogen. Analytical flow cytometry was used to check the purity and quantity of every magnetically sorted T cell population. From each sorted fraction, genomic DNA was isolated and quantified by UV absorbance on a Nanodrop 2000c. V gives up 0 bases and J gives up 3 bases, and the segment between their germline ends measures 9 bases. Via the germline V gene, CDR1 is MGHRA and CDR2 YSYEKL. From its cysteine to its phenylalanine, the CDR3 spans 15 amino acids. The CDR3 DNA has 45 bases and is translated from base 1.

This sequence originates from a man between 18 and 29 years old in good health. Rearrangement joined TRBV4-1 to TRBJ2-1; tentative D gene TRBD1, with 6 bases matching. Sequencing was carried out using naive CD8+ T cells sorted from blood. What this sample's cell subset or site label stands for: CD45RA+CCR7+. The DNA sequence is TGCGCCAGCAGCCAAGACTCAGGGGTCTACAATGAGCAGTTCTTC. This codes for CASSQDSGVYNEQFF.